Listed below are T cell receptor beta chains from one sample, sequenced in a study of T-cell memory formation after mild COVID-19. TCRdb processed the 5' RACE reads anew with MiXCR; each CDR3 protein has one entry. Of around 130,000 distinct CDR3 sequences listed, about 15% were seen once; the top ten hold approximately 15%. Specimen: PBMCs or a T cell subset sorted from them (not recorded which). The receptors shown here come from an adult woman who had mild COVID-19 (a few samples of this study predate the infection). Cell type and time point are not known. The CDR3 runs from the conserved cysteine through the conserved F or W. The order of the fields is V gene, D gene, J gene, clone size, CDR3 protein. The D gene is left open where the match is weak. Not all rows give a size; the values are once, few, many and, for expanded clones, a class.

V gene: TRBV6-5
D gene: TRBD1
J gene: TRBJ1-2
clone size: NA
CDR3 protein: CASSSWTGLSGGYTF

V gene: TRBV7-9
D gene: NA
J gene: TRBJ2-2
clone size: NA
CDR3 protein: CASSHPGVAGELCF

V gene: TRBV24-1
D gene: TRBD1
J gene: TRBJ1-2
clone size: NA
CDR3 protein: CATSGFETGYGYTF

V gene: TRBV4-1
D gene: NA
J gene: TRBJ2-1
clone size: NA
CDR3 protein: CASSQGGHLEEQFF

V gene: TRBV20-1
D gene: NA
J gene: TRBJ2-3
clone size: NA
CDR3 protein: CSARRAGGTDTQYF

V gene: TRBV2
D gene: NA
J gene: TRBJ2-4
clone size: few
CDR3 protein: CASSEASGDIQYF

V gene: TRBV9
D gene: TRBD1
J gene: TRBJ2-2
clone size: few
CDR3 protein: CASSGGQGPTGELFF

V gene: TRBV7-9
D gene: NA
J gene: TRBJ2-1
clone size: few
CDR3 protein: CASSLDYGMGNEQFF

V gene: TRBV9
D gene: TRBD2
J gene: TRBJ2-3
clone size: NA
CDR3 protein: CASSAASGGFTDTQYF

V gene: TRBV12-3/TRBV12-4
D gene: TRBD1
J gene: TRBJ2-3
clone size: few
CDR3 protein: CASRRGQGRGDTQYF

V gene: TRBV6-5
D gene: TRBD1
J gene: TRBJ1-1
clone size: NA
CDR3 protein: CASQFSSGQGTTEAFF

V gene: TRBV12-3/TRBV12-4
D gene: NA
J gene: TRBJ1-1
clone size: many
CDR3 protein: CASSFWVDTEAFF

V gene: TRBV7-6
D gene: NA
J gene: TRBJ2-5
clone size: NA
CDR3 protein: CASSPFLNQYF

V gene: TRBV12-3/TRBV12-4
D gene: TRBD1
J gene: TRBJ1-1
clone size: few
CDR3 protein: CASRRQGYTEAFF

V gene: TRBV5-1
D gene: TRBD2
J gene: TRBJ2-1
clone size: NA
CDR3 protein: CASSRGKTSGGFDEQFF

V gene: TRBV12-3/TRBV12-4
D gene: NA
J gene: TRBJ1-5
clone size: few
CDR3 protein: CASSRDYQPQHF

V gene: TRBV7-6
D gene: TRBD2
J gene: TRBJ2-1
clone size: NA
CDR3 protein: CASSPTSGLDNEQFF

V gene: TRBV20-1
D gene: TRBD2
J gene: TRBJ2-1
clone size: NA
CDR3 protein: CSAIPPGLAFNEQFF

V gene: TRBV19
D gene: NA
J gene: TRBJ1-5
clone size: few
CDR3 protein: CASKVQGQPQHF

V gene: TRBV2
D gene: NA
J gene: TRBJ2-3
clone size: NA
CDR3 protein: CASSDPRDTQYF

V gene: TRBV21-1
D gene: NA
J gene: TRBJ2-2
clone size: NA
CDR3 protein: CASSSTNTGELFF

V gene: TRBV6-1
D gene: NA
J gene: TRBJ2-1
clone size: NA
CDR3 protein: CASRGLNEQFF

V gene: TRBV6-6
D gene: NA
J gene: TRBJ1-1
clone size: NA
CDR3 protein: CASSYGPGGRANTEAFF

V gene: TRBV10-3
D gene: NA
J gene: TRBJ1-1
clone size: NA
CDR3 protein: CAISGVWGSEAFF

V gene: TRBV9
D gene: TRBD1
J gene: TRBJ2-7
clone size: NA
CDR3 protein: CASSVEDRGHEQYF

V gene: TRBV21-1
D gene: NA
J gene: TRBJ2-3
clone size: NA
CDR3 protein: CASSKASGNTDTQYF

V gene: TRBV18
D gene: NA
J gene: TRBJ2-1
clone size: few
CDR3 protein: CASSPETAYNEQFF

V gene: TRBV15
D gene: NA
J gene: TRBJ2-3
clone size: few
CDR3 protein: CATSRDSRSTQYF

V gene: TRBV18
D gene: TRBD1
J gene: TRBJ2-7
clone size: NA
CDR3 protein: CASSSSDRDDEQYF

V gene: TRBV27
D gene: NA
J gene: TRBJ1-2
clone size: NA
CDR3 protein: CASSGTRESDGYTF

V gene: TRBV12-3/TRBV12-4
D gene: NA
J gene: TRBJ2-3
clone size: many
CDR3 protein: CASSLVAWGETDTQYF

V gene: TRBV9
D gene: NA
J gene: TRBJ2-1
clone size: NA
CDR3 protein: CASSKGVSYPNEQFF

V gene: TRBV21-1
D gene: NA
J gene: TRBJ2-7
clone size: few
CDR3 protein: CASSKGDRGHDEQYF

V gene: TRBV10-3
D gene: NA
J gene: TRBJ1-1
clone size: NA
CDR3 protein: CAISESGGRNTEAFF

V gene: TRBV19
D gene: NA
J gene: TRBJ2-7
clone size: few
CDR3 protein: CASTPRTGPYEQYF